One and the same sample provided the 22 T cell receptor beta chains below, sequenced in a study of tumor-infiltrating lymphocytes in primary liver carcinoma. With a constant-region primer, TCR beta cDNA was made from 500 ng of total RNA. Employing slightly modified ARM-PCR, three nested multiplex PCR rounds were run, and these gave rise to the TCR beta libraries. The first two PCR rounds used TRBV1-TRBV30 primers with a Cbeta primer, around 10 cycles each. MiXCR was run by TCRdb on the multiplex PCR reads, yielding one entry per CDR3 protein. Of 320,000 or so distinct CDR3 sequences in the sample, over 55% are singletons; the top ten hold roughly 9%. The authors took blood RNA from unsorted whole blood and also extracted germline DNA. The sample was peripheral blood. The receptors here all came from a man in his forties with primary liver carcinoma and hepatitis B virus infection.

The genes are TRBV5-6 and TRBJ2-1; 12 bases align to TRBD2. Looked up from germline, CDR1 is SGHDT and CDR2 is YYEEEE. This CDR3 spans 16 amino acids. Trimming removed 5 bases from V and 8 bases from J; junction bases left unmatched: 11. In nucleotides, the CDR3 is TGTGCCAGCAGGGTCTCTAGCGGGAGGGCAAGGGATGAGCAGTTCTTC. Translating gives CASRVSSGRARDEQFF.

The sample holds many counts of this clonotype. This chain connects TRBV6-1 to TRBJ1-1; a possible D gene is TRBD1 (6 bases). The CDR3 is 17 residues long. Trimming shortened V by 5 bases and J by 0 bases, and 19 bases separated the two germline ends. The germline gives CDR1 MNHNS, CDR2 SASEGT. The CDR3, as DNA: TGTGCCAGCAGTTCCGGGACAAATCATAAGATGAACACTGAAGCTTTCTTT. Translation: CASSSGTNHKMNTEAFF.

To note about this clonotype: This may arise from a read error, as a much more abundant clone is one base away. The chain employs TRBV6-5 and TRBJ2-1, with D tentatively TRBD1 or TRBD2 (5 bases each). Germline values: CDR1 MNHEY, CDR2 SVGAGI. The CDR3 loop spans 17 amino acids. CDR3 in amino acids: CVSSYSRGASSYNEQFF. The CDR3 DNA reads as TGTGTCAGCAGTTACTCGAGAGGGGCAAGCTCCTACAATGAGCAGTTCTTC.

V and J are TRBV5-5 and TRBJ2-7; 10 bases line up with TRBD1. V lost 9 bases and J lost 3; bases outside the gene matches: 6. Per the germline V gene, CDR1 is SGHKS and CDR2 is YYEKEE (reference sequence). This CDR3 contains 13 residues. CDR3 in amino acids: CANKGTGVYEQYF. CDR3 in DNA: TGTGCCAACAAAGGGACAGGGGTCTACGAGCAGTACTTC.

This clonotype was recorded a few times. The CDR3 spells CASRTGLVIGNEQFF. CDR3 bases: TGTGCCAGCAGAACCGGACTAGTAATAGGCAATGAGCAGTTCTTC. The genes are TRBV28 and TRBJ2-1, with 7 bases aligning to TRBD2. V shed 6 bases, J shed 6 bases, and the junction held 11 bases outside the gene matches. The germline gives CDR1 MDHEN, CDR2 SYDVKM. CDR3 length: 15 residues.

The chain couples TRBV16 to TRBJ1-6; the D gene is possibly TRBD1 (5 bases). The CDR3 loop spans 16 amino acids. Germline CDR1 reads KGHSY; CDR2 reads FQNENV. Deletions cut 2 bases from V and 10 bases from J, with 18 bases between. This CDR3 is CASSQNRVQEGSPLHF. The CDR3 DNA is TGTGCCAGCAGCCAAAACCGAGTACAGGAGGGATCACCCCTCCACTTT.

About this clonotype itself: This is likely a read error, given that the CDR3 carries no conserved phenylalanine or tryptophan at its end. The rearrangement joins TRBV11-2 to TRBJ2-7; a weak D match, TRBD2 (6 bases). The V gene's germline CDR1 is SGHAT and CDR2 FQNNGV. CDR3 length equals 14 residues. The CDR3 DNA reads as TGTGTCAGCAGCTTTAGCGGCAGAAGGTACGAGCAGTACCTC. Translated, it gives CVSSFSGRRYEQYL.

Concerning this clonotype: The junction departs from germline at one end; a sequencing error may be responsible. This rearrangement joins TRBV6-5 to TRBJ2-7, with 12 bases fitting TRBD2. There are 14 residues in the CDR3. The germline gives CDR1 MNHEY, CDR2 SVGAGI. As DNA, the CDR3 is TGTCCCAGCAGTTGCGAGACTAGCGGGAGCGAGCAGTACTTC. It yields the protein CPSSCETSGSEQYF.

This clonotype was observed at least ten times. The rearrangement links TRBV6-6 to TRBJ1-2; D unclear. The V and J ends lost 3 bases and 4 bases respectively, with 12 bases between them. From germline, CDR1 is MNHNY and CDR2 SVGAGI (reference sequence). This CDR3 is 14 amino acids long. The CDR3 DNA reads as TGTGCCAGCAGTTATCCCCACAGTCGCTATGGCTACACCTTC. It translates to CASSYPHSRYGYTF.

Turning to this clonotype: In this CDR3 the conserved last residue, phenylalanine or tryptophan, is missing, so a read error is likely. The DNA is left out, because the CDR3 cannot be placed on it with certainty; the CDR3 is given as TCRdb lists it. This chain joins TRBV21-1 and TRBJ2-5; the D segment call TRBD1 is taken from the table without a DNA check. TRBV21-1 is flagged as a pseudogene. The CDR3 spans 14 amino acids, including both terminal residues. CDR3 in amino acids: CASTPLRIVKTQYL.

Concerning this clonotype: A much larger clone is a single base away; this may be a read error. This chain connects TRBV6-2 or TRBV6-3 to TRBJ1-4; no definite D call. Germline lookup yields CDR1 MNHEY and CDR2 SVGEGT. This CDR3 is built from 13 residues. The CDR3 loop reads CASSYRDGEKVFF. CDR3 DNA: TGTGCCAGCAGTTACAGGGATGGTGAAAAAGTGTTTTTT.

Worth noting for this clonotype: The junction does not match germline at one end; this may be a read error. V is TRBV4-1 and J is TRBJ2-7; D remains ambiguous. The CDR3 is made up of 15 amino acids. The germline gives CDR1 MGHRA, CDR2 YSYEKL. The CDR3 region has the DNA TGCACCAGCAGCCAAGAGCCCAGGCGAACCTACGAGCACTACTTC. Translation: CTSSQEPRRTYEHYF.

This clonotype was recorded at least ten times. V usage is TRBV4-3 and J usage is TRBJ2-7; 9 bases match TRBD2. With V trimmed by 1 base and J by 4 bases, 5 bases remained unmatched. This CDR3 region has 15 residues. Germline V CDR1 and CDR2: LGHNA, YSLEER. The DNA for the CDR3 is TGCGCCAGCAGCCAAGCGGCGGGAGGGGCGTACGAGCAGTACTTC. Its protein product is CASSQAAGGAYEQYF.

To note about this clonotype: One end of the junction does not line up with germline, which may come from a read error. This chain connects TRBV24-1 to TRBJ2-7; D possibly corresponds to TRBD1 (5 bases). There are 15 residues in the CDR3. Germline CDR1 and CDR2: KGHDR and SFDVKD. The CDR3 region is CAISPGQGRTYEQYF. In nucleotides, the CDR3 is TGTGCCATCAGTCCCGGGCAGGGAAGAACCTACGAGCAGTACTTC.

This clonotype was picked up many times. The CDR3 region is CASSSWTSGRPSTDTQYF. The CDR3 nucleotides read TGCGCCAGCAGCTCATGGACTAGCGGGAGGCCTAGCACAGATACGCAGTATTTT. This chain connects TRBV4-3 to TRBJ2-3; 14 bases align to TRBD2. Unmatched junction bases numbered 7, after V lost 5 bases and J lost 0 bases. The CDR3 totals 18 residues. CDR1 is LGHNA, CDR2 YSLEER, per germline.

About this clonotype: This likely comes from a read error, as the CDR3 has no conserved phenylalanine or tryptophan at its end. This rearrangement joins TRBV29-1 to TRBJ2-5; 11 positions agree with TRBD1. Germline-derived CDR1 and CDR2 are SQVTM and ANQGSEA. There are 15 residues in the CDR3. The CDR3 DNA sequence: TGCAGCGTTGAAGCGGACAGGGGGCGAGCAGAGAACCAGTACGGC. Its protein product is CSVEADRGRAENQYG.

Worth noting for this clonotype: Possible read error: a much larger clone is one base away. J is TRBJ2-2 and V is TRBV4-3; 10 positions agree with TRBD2. CDR1 and CDR2 (germline): LGHNA, YSLEER. This CDR3 has 16 residues. Trimming cost V 4 bases and J 7 bases; bases outside gene matches: 9. In nucleotides, the CDR3 is TGCGCCAGCAGCCCTCACATAGCGGGAGGAGGCGGGGAGCTGTTTTTT. It encodes CASSPHIAGGGGELFF.

On this clonotype itself: It is likely a read error, because the conserved phenylalanine at the end of the CDR3 is missing. The V call is TRBV28, the J call TRBJ2-5; 7 positions agree with TRBD2. The germline gives CDR1 MDHEN, CDR2 SYDVKM. V was pared by 3 bases and J by 5 bases, with 3 bases of the junction left unmatched. This CDR3 has 13 amino acids. The CDR3 is CASSLLGRETQYV. The CDR3 bases are TGTGCCAGCAGTTTGCTCGGGAGGGAGACCCAGTACGTC.

Only a few counts were recorded for this clonotype. CDR3 nucleotide sequence: TGTGCCAGCCGTCCAGGGACCACCCACCCACCCCTCCACTTT. Translated, it gives CASRPGTTHPPLHF. The chain uses TRBV28 and TRBJ1-6; D is possibly TRBD1 (5 bases). V lost 8 bases and J lost 11, with 19 bases in between. The germline gives CDR1 MDHEN, CDR2 SYDVKM. The length of the CDR3 is 14 residues.

Worth noting for this clonotype: This may be a read error, as it is one base from a much larger clone. This chain links TRBV5-6 with TRBJ2-2, with D uncertain. The CDR3 is made up of 13 amino acids. CDR1 SGHDT and CDR2 YYEEEE come from the germline V gene. CDR3 bases: TGTACCAGCAGCCGGCAGGACACCGGGGAGCTGTTTTTT. It translates to CTSSRQDTGELFF. The whole variable domain, remainder taken from reference TRBV5-6 and TRBJ2-2, is DAGVTQSPTHLIKTRGQQVTLRCSPKSGHDTVSWYQQALGQGPQFIFQYYEEEERQRGNFPDRFSGHQFPNYSSELNVNALLLGDSALYLCTSSRQDTGELFFGEGSRLTVL.

This clonotype was counted ten times or more. This chain links TRBV6-2 or TRBV6-3 with TRBJ1-2; D ambiguous. The V end was cut by 4 bases, the J end by 0 bases, with 6 bases between. Germline V CDR1 and CDR2: MNHEY, SVGEGT. CDR3 length equals 13 residues. CDR3 DNA sequence: TGTGCCAGCAGTTGGGAGCCTAACTATGGCTACACCTTC. Translated, it gives CASSWEPNYGYTF.

In regard to this clonotype: The CDR3 carries no conserved terminal phenylalanine or tryptophan, so it likely arises from a read error. The chain joins TRBV11-1 to TRBJ2-7, with 7 positions matching TRBD1. Looked up from germline, CDR1 is SGHAT and CDR2 is FQDESV (reference sequence). After removal of 1 base from V and 5 bases from J, the junction contained 5 bases not matched to a gene. The CDR3 runs 14 residues. In DNA, the CDR3 is TGTGCCAGCAGCTTAGGCGACAGGGACCACGAGCAGTACTCC. Protein: CASSLGDRDHEQYS.